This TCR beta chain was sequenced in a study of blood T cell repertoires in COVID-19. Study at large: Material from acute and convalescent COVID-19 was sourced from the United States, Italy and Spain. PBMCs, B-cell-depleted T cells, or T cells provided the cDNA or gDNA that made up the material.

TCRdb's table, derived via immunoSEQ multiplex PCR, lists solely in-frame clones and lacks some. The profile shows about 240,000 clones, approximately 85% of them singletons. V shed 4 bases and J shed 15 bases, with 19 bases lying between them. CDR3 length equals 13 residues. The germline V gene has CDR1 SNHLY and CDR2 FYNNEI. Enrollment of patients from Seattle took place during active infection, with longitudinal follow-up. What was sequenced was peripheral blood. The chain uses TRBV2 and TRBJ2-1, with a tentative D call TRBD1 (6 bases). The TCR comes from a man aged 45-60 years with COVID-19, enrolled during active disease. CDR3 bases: TGTGCCAGCAGTGTCCCCCCAGGGGTGGATCCGTTCTTC. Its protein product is CASSVPPGVDPFF.